This TCR beta chain was obtained from a study of shared clonotypes between healthy human individuals. As for the study in general: Those who served as donors were a couple of women and three men between the ages of 18 and 49.

Here immunoSEQ multiplex PCR was the method, and the copy in TCRdb shows in-frame clones only, minus some. The sample has 950,000 to 1,300,000 clones, more than 60% seen once. The table lists this clone with a few counts. Its antigen is undetermined. The identical CDR3 is also encoded by other nucleotide sequences in the sample. The CDR3 has 14 amino acids. V lost 4 bases, J lost 3 bases, and 3 bases stayed unmatched. The germline gives CDR1 SGHTA, CDR2 FQGNSA. Study findings and constraints: Across a handful of donors, naive CD4 shared roughly 5.2%, naive CD8 less than 4%, memory CD4 roughly 2.3%, memory CD8 about 0.38%.

The V call is TRBV7-2, the J call TRBJ1-5; 7 bases match TRBD1. The receptor comes from a young man in good health. The sample comprised memory CD4+ T cells sorted from blood. The subset: CD45RA-negative fraction. As DNA, the CDR3 is TGTGCCAGCAGCTCAGGGGGGTACAATCAGCCCCAGCATTTT. It is translated as CASSSGGYNQPQHF.